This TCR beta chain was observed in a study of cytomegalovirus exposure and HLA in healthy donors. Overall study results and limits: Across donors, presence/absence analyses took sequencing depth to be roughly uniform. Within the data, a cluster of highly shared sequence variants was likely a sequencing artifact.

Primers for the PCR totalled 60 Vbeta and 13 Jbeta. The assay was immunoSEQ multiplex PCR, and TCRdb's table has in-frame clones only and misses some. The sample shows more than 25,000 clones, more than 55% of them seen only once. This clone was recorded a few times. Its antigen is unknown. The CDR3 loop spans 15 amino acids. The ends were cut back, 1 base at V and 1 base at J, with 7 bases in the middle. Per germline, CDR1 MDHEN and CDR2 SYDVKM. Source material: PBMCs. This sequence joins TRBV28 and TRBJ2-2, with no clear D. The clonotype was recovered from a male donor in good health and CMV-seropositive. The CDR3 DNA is TGTGCCAGCAGTTTATCCGCCGGGAACACCGGGGAGCTGTTTTTT. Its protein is CASSLSAGNTGELFF.